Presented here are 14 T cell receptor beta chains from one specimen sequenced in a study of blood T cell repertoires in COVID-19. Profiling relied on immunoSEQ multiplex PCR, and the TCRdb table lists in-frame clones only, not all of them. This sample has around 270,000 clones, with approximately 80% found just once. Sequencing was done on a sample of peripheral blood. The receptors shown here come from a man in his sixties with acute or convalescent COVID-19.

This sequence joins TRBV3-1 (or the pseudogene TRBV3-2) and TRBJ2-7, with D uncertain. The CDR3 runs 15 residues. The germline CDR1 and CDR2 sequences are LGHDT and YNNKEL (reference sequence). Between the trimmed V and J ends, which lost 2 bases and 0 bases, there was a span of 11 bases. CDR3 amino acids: CASSQLPVSSYEQYF. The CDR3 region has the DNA TGTGCCAGCAGCCAATTACCGGTTTCCTCCTACGAGCAGTACTTC.

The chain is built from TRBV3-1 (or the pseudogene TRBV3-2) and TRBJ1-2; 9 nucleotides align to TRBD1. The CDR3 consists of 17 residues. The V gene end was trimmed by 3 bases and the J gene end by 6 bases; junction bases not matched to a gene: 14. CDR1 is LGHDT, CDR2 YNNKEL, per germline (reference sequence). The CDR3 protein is CASSQDYPGQGKNGYTF. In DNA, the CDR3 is TGTGCCAGCAGCCAGGACTACCCGGGACAGGGTAAGAATGGCTACACCTTC.

The CDR3 reads CASSLAREGASGNTIYF. Here the CDR3 DNA reads TGTGCCAGCAGCTTAGCGCGGGAGGGGGCGTCTGGAAACACCATATATTTT. This sequence joins TRBV7-2 and TRBJ1-3; 7 bases fit TRBD1. The ends lost 0 bases at V and 1 base at J; junction bases unmatched: 6. The germline CDR1 and CDR2 sequences are SGHTA and FQGNSA. The length of the CDR3 is 17 residues.

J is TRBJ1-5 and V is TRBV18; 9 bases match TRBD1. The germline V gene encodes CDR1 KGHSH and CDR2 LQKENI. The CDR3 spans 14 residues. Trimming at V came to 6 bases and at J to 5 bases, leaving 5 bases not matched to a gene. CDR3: CASSQQGADQPQHF. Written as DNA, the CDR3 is TGTGCCAGCTCCCAACAGGGGGCGGATCAGCCCCAGCATTTT.

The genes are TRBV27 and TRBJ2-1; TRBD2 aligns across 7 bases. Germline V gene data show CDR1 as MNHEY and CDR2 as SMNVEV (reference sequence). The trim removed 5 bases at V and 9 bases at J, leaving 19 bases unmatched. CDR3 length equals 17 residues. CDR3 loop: CASSPDGWREISGEQFF. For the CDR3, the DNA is TGTGCCAGCAGTCCCGATGGATGGCGGGAGATTTCCGGTGAGCAGTTCTTC.

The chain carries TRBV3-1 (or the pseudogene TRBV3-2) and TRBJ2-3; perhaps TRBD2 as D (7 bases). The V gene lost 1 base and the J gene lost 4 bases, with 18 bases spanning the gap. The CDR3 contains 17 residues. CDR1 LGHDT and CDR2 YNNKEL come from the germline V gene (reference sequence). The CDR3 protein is CASSQGWGGRVSDTQYF. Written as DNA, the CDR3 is TGTGCCAGCAGCCAAGGGTGGGGGGGGCGAGTTTCAGATACGCAGTATTTT.

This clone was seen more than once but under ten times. The CDR3 sequence is CASSLLQGANTEAFF. In DNA, the CDR3 is TGCGCCAGCAGCTTGCTACAGGGGGCGAATACTGAAGCTTTCTTT. The V gene is TRBV5-1, the J gene TRBJ1-1; 9 bases are a match to TRBD1. The ends lost 1 base at V and 5 bases at J; junction bases unmatched: 6. Germline values: CDR1 SGHRS, CDR2 YFSETQ. The CDR3 loop spans 15 amino acids.

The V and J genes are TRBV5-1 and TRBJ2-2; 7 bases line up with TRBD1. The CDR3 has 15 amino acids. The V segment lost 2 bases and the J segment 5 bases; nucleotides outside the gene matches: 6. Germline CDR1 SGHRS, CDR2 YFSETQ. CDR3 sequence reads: CASSFRQGWTGELFF. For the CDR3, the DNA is TGCGCCAGCAGCTTTCGACAGGGATGGACCGGGGAGCTGTTTTTT.

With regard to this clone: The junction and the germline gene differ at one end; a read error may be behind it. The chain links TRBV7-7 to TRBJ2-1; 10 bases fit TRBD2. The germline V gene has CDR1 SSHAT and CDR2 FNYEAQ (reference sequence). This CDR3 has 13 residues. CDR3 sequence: CASSLAGANEQFF. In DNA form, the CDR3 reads TGTGCTAGCAGCCTAGCGGGAGCAAATGAGCAGTTCTTC. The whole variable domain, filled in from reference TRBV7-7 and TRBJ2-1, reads GAGVSQSPRYKVTKRGQDVTLRCDPISSHATLYWYQQALGQGPEFLTYFNYEAQPDKSGLPSDRFSAERPEGSISTLTIQRTEQRDSAMYRCASSLAGANEQFFGPGTRLTVL.

The CDR3 region is CASGLTETQYF. The CDR3 coding sequence is TGTGCTAGTGGACTCACAGAGACCCAGTACTTC. This rearrangement joins TRBV12-5 to TRBJ2-5; no clear D gene. Germline CDR1 and CDR2: LGHNT and FRNRAP. The CDR3 contains 11 residues. With 6 bases removed from V and 4 bases from J, the gap between germline ends came to 6 bases. The full variable domain, with the rest looked up from reference TRBV12-5 and TRBJ2-5, is DARVTQTPRHKVTEMGQEVTMRCQPILGHNTVFWYRQTMMQGLELLAYFRNRAPLDDSGMPKDRFSAEMPDATLATLKIQPSEPRDSAVYFCASGLTETQYFGPGTRLLVL.

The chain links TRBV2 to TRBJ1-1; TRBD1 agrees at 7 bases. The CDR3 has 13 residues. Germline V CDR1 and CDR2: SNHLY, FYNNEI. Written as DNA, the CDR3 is TGTGCTGCGGCGGGACAGATGAACACTGAAGCTTTCTTT. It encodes CAAAGQMNTEAFF. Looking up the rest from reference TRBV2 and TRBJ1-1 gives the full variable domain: EPEVTQTPSHQVTQMGQEVILRCVPISNHLYFYWYRQILGQKVEFLVSFYNNEISEKSEIFDDQFSVERPDGSNFTLKIRSTKLEDSAMYFCAAAGQMNTEAFFGQGTRLTVV.

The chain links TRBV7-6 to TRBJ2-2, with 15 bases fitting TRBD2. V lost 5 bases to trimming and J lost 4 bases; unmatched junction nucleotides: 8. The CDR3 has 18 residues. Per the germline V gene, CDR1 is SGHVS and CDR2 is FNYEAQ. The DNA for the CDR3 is TGTGCCAGCAGCCCCGGACTAGCGGGAGGGCCAGGCACCGGGGAGCTGTTTTTT. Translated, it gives CASSPGLAGGPGTGELFF.

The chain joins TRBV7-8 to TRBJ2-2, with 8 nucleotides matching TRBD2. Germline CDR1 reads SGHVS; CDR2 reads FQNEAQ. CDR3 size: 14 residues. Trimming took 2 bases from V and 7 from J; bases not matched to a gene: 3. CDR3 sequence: CASSLRGGNGELFF. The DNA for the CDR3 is TGTGCCAGCAGCTTACGGGGGGGAAACGGGGAGCTGTTTTTT.

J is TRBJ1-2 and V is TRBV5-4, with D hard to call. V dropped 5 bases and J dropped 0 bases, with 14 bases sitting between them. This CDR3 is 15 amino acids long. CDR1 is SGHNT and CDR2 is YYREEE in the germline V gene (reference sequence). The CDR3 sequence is CASRFKPGTNYGYTF. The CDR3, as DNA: TGTGCCAGCAGATTTAAACCCGGGACTAACTATGGCTACACCTTC.